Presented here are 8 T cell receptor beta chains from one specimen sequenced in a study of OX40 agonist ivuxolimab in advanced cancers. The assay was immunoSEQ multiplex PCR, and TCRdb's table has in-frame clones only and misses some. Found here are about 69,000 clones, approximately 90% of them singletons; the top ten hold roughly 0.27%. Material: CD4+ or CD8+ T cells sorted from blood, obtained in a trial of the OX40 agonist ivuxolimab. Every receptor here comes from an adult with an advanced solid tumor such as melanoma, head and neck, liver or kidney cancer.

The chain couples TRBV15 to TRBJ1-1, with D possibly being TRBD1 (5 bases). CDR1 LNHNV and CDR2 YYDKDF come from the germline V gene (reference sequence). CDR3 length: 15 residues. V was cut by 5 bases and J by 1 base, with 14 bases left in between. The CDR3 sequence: CATSGARARNTEAFF. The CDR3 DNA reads TGTGCCACCAGCGGCGCCAGGGCGAGGAACACTGAAGCTTTCTTT.

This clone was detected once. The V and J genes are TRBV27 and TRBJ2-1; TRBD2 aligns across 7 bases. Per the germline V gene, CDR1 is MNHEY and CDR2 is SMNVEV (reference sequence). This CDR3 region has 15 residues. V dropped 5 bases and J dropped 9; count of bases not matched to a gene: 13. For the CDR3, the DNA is TGTGCCAGCAGTCCGGTAGCGGGTACGGAGGGTGAGCAGTTCTTC. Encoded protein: CASSPVAGTEGEQFF.

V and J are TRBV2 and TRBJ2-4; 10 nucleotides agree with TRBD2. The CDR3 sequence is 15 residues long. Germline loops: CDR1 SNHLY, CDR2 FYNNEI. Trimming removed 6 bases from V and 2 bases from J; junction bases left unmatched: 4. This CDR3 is CASSSSGSTKNIQYF. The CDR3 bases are TGTGCCAGCAGCTCTAGCGGGAGCACCAAAAACATTCAGTACTTC.

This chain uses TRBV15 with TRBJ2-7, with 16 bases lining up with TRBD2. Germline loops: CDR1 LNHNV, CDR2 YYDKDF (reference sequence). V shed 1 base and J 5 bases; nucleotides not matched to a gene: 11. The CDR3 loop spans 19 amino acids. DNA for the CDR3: TGTGCCACCAGCAGAGCTTCTCCGGGACTAGCGGGAGGGCCCAACGAGCAGTACTTC. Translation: CATSRASPGLAGGPNEQYF. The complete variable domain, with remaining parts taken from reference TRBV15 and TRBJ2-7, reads DAMVIQNPRYQVTQFGKPVTLSCSQTLNHNVMYWYQQKSSQAPKLLFHYYDKDFNNEADTPDNFQSRRPNTSFCFLDIRSPGLGDTAMYLCATSRASPGLAGGPNEQYFGPGTRLTVT.

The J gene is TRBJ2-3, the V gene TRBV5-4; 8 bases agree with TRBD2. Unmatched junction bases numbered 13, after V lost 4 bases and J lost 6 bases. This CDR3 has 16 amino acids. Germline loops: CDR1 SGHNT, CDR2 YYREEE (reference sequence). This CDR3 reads CASSPRSGVGGDTQYF. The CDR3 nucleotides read TGTGCCAGCAGCCCCCGTAGCGGGGTGGGGGGGGATACGCAGTATTTT.

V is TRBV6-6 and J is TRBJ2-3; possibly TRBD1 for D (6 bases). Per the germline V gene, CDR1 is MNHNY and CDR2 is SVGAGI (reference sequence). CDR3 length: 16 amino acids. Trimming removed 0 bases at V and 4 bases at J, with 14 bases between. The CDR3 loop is CASSYSIGTRADTQYF. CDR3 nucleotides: TGTGCCAGCAGTTACTCGATAGGGACACGGGCAGATACGCAGTATTTT.

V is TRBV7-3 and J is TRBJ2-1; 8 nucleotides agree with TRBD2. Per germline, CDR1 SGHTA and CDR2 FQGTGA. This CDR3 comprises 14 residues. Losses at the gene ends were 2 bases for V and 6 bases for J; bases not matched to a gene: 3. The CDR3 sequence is CASSLSGGPNEQFF. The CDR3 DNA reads TGTGCCAGCAGCTTATCGGGAGGGCCCAATGAGCAGTTCTTC. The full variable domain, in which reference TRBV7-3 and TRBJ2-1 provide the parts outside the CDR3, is GAGVSQTPSNKVTEKGKYVELRCDPISGHTALYWYRQSLGQGPEFLIYFQGTGAADDSGLPNDRFFAVRPEGSVSTLKIQRTERGDSAVYLCASSLSGGPNEQFFGPGTRLTVL.

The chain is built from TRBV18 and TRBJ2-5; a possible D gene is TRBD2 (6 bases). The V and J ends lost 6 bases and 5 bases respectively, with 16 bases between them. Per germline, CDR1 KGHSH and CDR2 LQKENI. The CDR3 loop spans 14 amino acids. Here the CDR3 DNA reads TGTGCCAGCTCGCCATCCGGGACTCTCGAGACCCAGTACTTC. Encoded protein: CASSPSGTLETQYF. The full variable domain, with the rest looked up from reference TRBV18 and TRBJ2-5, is NAGVMQNPRHLVRRRGQEARLRCSPMKGHSHVYWYRQLPEEGLKFMVYLQKENIIDESGMPKERFSAEFPKEGPSILRIQQVVRGDSAAYFCASSPSGTLETQYFGPGTRLLVL.